This T cell receptor beta chain was captured by sequencing in a study of memory CD4+ T cells and cytomegalovirus serostatus. At the level of the study: Healthy Belgian adult donors included about nine CMV-positive and some 25 CMV-negative people.

V was shortened by 6 bases and J by 7 bases, with 12 bases between the two germline ends. The length of the CDR3 is 13 residues. The germline CDR1 and CDR2 sequences are MRHNA and SNTAGT. Produced via immunoSEQ multiplex PCR; TCRdb's table is partial and in-frame only. The repertoire includes approximately 56,000 clones, roughly 82% of them detected once, and 0.4% to 0.45% sits in the top ten. The sort gate was single viable CD3+CD4+CD8-CD45RO+ cells for memory CD4+ T cells. CMV serostatus came from serum IgG against pp150, pp28, p38, p52. The sequence derives from an adult in good health and CMV-seronegative. Material for sequencing was memory CD4+ T cells from blood. The chain recombines TRBV6-4 with TRBJ2-2; tentatively, D is TRBD1 (5 bases). The CDR3 loop is CASRAGWGGELFF. The CDR3 DNA sequence: TGTGCCAGCAGGGCAGGGTGGGGCGGGGAGCTGTTTTTT.